This TCR beta chain was documented in a study of CD8 T cells in Susac syndrome. Study background: Patients with Susac syndrome were, at the time of blood collection, therapy-naive, maintained on corticosteroids, or maintained on intravenous immunoglobulin alone.

CDR3 length: 16 amino acids. Germline V lookup: CDR1 SGHTA, CDR2 FQGNSA. V shed 1 base and J 0 bases; nucleotides not matched to a gene: 4. RNA in amounts of roughly 0.5 to 1 ug was reverse transcribed with random hexamers. The authors amplified TCR beta CDR3 across 54 Vbeta and 13 Jbeta using immunoSEQ multiplex PCR. TCRdb called the immunoSEQ multiplex PCR reads again in MiXCR, with one record for every CDR3 protein. The table shows around 71,000 distinct CDR3 sequences, with approximately 93% occurring only once. The authors sequenced TCR beta from blood CD8+ and CD4+ T cells. The chain combines TRBV7-2 with TRBJ2-3; 7 bases line up with TRBD2. The source is a human donor with Susac syndrome. The sequencing input was CD4+ T cells from PBMCs. Written as DNA, the CDR3 is TGTGCCAGCAGCTTAGATCTAGCGGCTAGCACAGATACGCAGTATTTT. Translated: CASSLDLAASTDTQYF.